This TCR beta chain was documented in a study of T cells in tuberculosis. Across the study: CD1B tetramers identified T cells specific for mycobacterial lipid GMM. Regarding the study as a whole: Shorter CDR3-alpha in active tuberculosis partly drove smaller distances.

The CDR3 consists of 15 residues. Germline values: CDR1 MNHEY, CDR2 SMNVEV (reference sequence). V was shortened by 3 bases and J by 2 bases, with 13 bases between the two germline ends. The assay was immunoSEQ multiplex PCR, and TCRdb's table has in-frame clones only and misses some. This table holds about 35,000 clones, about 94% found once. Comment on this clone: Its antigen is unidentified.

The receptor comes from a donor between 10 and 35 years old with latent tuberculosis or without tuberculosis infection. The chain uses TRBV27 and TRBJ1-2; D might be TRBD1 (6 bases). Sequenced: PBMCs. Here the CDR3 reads CASSLVAGANYGYTF. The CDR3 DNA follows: TGTGCCAGCAGTTTGGTGGCAGGGGCCAACTATGGCTACACCTTC.